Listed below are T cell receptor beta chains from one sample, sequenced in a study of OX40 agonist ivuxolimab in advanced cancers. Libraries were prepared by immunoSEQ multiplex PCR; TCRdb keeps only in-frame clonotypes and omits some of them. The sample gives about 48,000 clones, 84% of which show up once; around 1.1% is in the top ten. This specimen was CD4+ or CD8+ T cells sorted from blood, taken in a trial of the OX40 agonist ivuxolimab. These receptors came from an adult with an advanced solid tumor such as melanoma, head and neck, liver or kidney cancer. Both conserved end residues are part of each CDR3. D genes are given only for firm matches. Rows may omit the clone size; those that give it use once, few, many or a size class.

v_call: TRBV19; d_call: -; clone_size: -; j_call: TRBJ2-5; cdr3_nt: TGTGCCAGTAGTATGGTCACACGCCAAGAGACCCAGTACTTC; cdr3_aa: CASSMVTRQETQYF
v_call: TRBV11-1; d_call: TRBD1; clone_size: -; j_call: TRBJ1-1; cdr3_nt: TGTGCCAGCAGCCCCAGGACAGGGGGGAGGAACACTGAAGCTTTCTTT; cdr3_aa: CASSPRTGGRNTEAFF
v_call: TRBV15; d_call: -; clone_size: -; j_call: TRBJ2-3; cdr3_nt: TGTGCCACCAGCAGAGATCGAGGGTCCTATACGCAGTATTTT; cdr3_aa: CATSRDRGSYTQYF
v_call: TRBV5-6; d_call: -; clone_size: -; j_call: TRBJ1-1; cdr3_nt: TGTGCCAGCAGCTTGGAGATGGAGGGAACTGAAGCTTTCTTT; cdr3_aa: CASSLEMEGTEAFF
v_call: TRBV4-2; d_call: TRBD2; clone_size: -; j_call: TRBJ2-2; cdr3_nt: TGTGCCAGCACTCCCTGGATAGCGGGGGGGAACACCGGGGAGCTGTTTTTT; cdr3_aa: CASTPWIAGGNTGELFF
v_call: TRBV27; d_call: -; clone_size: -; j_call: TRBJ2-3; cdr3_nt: TGTGCCAGCAGTTTAGTCCTTCAGGGTAGGAGGAGTGGAAATACGCAGTATTTT; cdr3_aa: CASSLVLQGRRSGNTQYF
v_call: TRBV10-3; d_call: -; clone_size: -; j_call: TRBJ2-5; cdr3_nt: TGTGCCATCAGTGAGCGGGAGAGGGAGACCCAGTACTTC; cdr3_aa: CAISERERETQYF
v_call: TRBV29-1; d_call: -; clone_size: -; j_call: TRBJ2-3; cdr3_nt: TGCAGCGTTGGTACGGCGGGATCGTTCGCAGATACGCAGTATTTT; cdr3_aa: CSVGTAGSFADTQYF
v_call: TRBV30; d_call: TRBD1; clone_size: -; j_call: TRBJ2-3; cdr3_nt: TGTGCCTGCGCCATGCACAGGGGGTTCACAGATACGCAGTATTTT; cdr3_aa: CACAMHRGFTDTQYF
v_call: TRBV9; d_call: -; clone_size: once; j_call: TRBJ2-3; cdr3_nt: TGTGCCAGCAGCGTAGATAGCATTCCCCATAGCACAGATACGCAGTATTTT; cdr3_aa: CASSVDSIPHSTDTQYF
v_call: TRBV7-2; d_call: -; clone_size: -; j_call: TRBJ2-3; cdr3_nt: TGTGCCAGCAGCTTAGGGACTAGCACAGATACGCAGTATTTT; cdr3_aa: CASSLGTSTDTQYF
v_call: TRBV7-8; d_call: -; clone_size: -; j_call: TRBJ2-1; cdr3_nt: TGTGCCAGCAGCGTCAGGGACTGGACGTTCTACAATGAGCAGTTCTTC; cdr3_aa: CASSVRDWTFYNEQFF
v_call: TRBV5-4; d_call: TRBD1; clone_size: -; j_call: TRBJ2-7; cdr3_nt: TGTGCCAGCAGCTCAGGGGGCGCGGGGTACGAGCAGTACTTC; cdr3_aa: CASSSGGAGYEQYF
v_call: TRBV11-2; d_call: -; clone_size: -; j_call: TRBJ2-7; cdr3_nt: TGTGCCAGCAGCTTAGGGGCCTCCTACGAGCAGTACTTC; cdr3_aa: CASSLGASYEQYF
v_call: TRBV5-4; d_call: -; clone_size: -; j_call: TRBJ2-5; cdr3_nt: TGTGCCAGCACCCCGGGCGGACTCCTACAAGAGACCCAGTACTTC; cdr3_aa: CASTPGGLLQETQYF